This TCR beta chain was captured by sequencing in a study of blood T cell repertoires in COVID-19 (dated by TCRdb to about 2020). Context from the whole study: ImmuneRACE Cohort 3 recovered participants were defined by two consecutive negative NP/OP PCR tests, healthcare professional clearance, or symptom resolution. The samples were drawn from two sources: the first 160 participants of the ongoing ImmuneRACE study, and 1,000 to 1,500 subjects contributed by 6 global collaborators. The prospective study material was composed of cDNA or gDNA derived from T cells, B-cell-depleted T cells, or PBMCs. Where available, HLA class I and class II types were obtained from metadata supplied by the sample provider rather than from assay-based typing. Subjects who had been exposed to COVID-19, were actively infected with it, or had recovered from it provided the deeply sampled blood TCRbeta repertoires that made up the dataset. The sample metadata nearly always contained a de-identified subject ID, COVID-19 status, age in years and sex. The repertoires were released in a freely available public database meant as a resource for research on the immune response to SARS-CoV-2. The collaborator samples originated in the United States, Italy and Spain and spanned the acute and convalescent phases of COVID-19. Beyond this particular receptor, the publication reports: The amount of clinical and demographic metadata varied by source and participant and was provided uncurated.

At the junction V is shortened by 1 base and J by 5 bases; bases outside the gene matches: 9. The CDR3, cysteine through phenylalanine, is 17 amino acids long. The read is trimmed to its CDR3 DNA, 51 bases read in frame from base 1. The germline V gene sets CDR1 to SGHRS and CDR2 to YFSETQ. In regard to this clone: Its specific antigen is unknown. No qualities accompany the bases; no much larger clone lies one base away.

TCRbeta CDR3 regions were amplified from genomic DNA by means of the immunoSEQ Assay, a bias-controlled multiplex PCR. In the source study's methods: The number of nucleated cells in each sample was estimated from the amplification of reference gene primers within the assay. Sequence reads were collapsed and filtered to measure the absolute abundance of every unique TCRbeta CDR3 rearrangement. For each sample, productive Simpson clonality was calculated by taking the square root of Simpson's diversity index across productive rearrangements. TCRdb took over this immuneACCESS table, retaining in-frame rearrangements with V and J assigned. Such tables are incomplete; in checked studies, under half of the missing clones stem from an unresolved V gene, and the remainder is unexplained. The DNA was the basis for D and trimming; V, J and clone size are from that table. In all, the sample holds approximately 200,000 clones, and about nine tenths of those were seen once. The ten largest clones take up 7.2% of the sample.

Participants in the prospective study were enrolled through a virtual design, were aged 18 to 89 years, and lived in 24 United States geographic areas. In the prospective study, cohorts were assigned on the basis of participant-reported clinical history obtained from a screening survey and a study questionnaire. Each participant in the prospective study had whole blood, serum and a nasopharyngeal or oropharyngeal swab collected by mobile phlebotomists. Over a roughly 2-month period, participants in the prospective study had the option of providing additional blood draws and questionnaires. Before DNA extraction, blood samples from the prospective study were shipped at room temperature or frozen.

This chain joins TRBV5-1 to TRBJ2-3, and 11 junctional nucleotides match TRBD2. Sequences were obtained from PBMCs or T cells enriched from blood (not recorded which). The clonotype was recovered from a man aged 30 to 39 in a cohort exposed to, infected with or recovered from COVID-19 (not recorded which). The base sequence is TGCGCCAGCAGCTTGCTTCCGACTAGCGGGATGATAGATACGCAGTATTTT. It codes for CASSLLPTSGMIDTQYF. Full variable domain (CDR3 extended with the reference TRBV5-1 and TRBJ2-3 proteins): KAGVTQTPRYLIKTRGQQVTLSCSPISGHRSVSWYQQTPGQGLQFLFEYFSETQRNKGNFPGRFSGRQFSNSRSEMNVSTLELGDSALYLCASSLLPTSGMIDTQYFGPGTRLTVL.